What follows are 22 T cell receptor beta chains derived from one specimen sequenced in a study of T cells in Graves' hyperthyroidism and ophthalmopathy. Amplified regions were TCR beta CDR3 sequences from RNA transcripts. The study used the HTBI primer set for a first-round RT-PCR of the TCR CDR3. One entry per CDR3 protein results from TCRdb running MiXCR on the multiplex PCR reads. This repertoire shows 600,000 to 650,000 distinct CDR3 sequences, more than 20% found once; its top ten account for over 30%. Sequencing was carried out using blood. All receptors come from a man aged 25-45 years with Graves' ophthalmopathy.

This chain uses TRBV6-6 with TRBJ1-2, with a possible D match to TRBD1 (5 bases). The CDR3 is 14 amino acids. The ends were cut back, 0 bases at V and 6 bases at J, with 11 bases in the middle. CDR1 and CDR2 from the germline V gene are MNHNY and SVGAGI (reference sequence). The CDR3 region has the DNA TGTGCCAGCAGTTACTCGCAGGGATCGGATGGCTACACCTTC. Translated, it gives CASSYSQGSDGYTF.

This clonotype was detected a few times. The rearrangement uses TRBV29-1 and TRBJ1-2, with D possibly TRBD1 on 5 matching bases. Germline V lookup: CDR1 SQVTM, CDR2 ANQGSEA. CDR3 length: 14 amino acids. Trimming removed 5 bases at V and 6 bases at J, with 19 bases between. CDR3 sequence: CSVFGAGRWDGYTF. The CDR3 nucleotides are TGCAGCGTTTTTGGGGCGGGCAGATGGGATGGCTACACCTTC.

Only a few counts were recorded for this clonotype. The J gene is TRBJ2-7, the V gene TRBV20-1; 7 bases fit TRBD1. V shed 3 bases and J 2 bases; nucleotides not matched to a gene: 7. Germline loops: CDR1 DFQATT, CDR2 SNEGSKA (reference sequence). The CDR3 contains 14 residues. The chain's CDR3 is CSARRTGVTYEQYF. Written as DNA, the CDR3 is TGCAGTGCTAGGAGAACAGGGGTGACCTACGAGCAGTACTTC.

The chain is built from TRBV5-1 and TRBJ2-7; 7 bases fit TRBD1. This CDR3 region has 16 residues. Unmatched junction bases numbered 14, after V lost 4 bases and J lost 4 bases. Germline values: CDR1 SGHRS, CDR2 YFSETQ. The CDR3 bases are TGCGCCAGCAGCCCGCTGACCGGGACAGCGACTTACGAGCAGTACTTC. It is translated as CASSPLTGTATYEQYF.

The rearrangement joins TRBV3-1 to TRBJ2-7, with a weak D call TRBD1 (6 bases). This CDR3 is built from 15 residues. Looked up from germline, CDR1 is LGHDT and CDR2 is YNNKEL (reference sequence). V gave up 5 bases and J gave up 0 bases, with 14 bases separating them. The CDR3 DNA reads as TGTGCCAGCAGCACCCGGGACACCAGCTCCTACGAGCAGTACTTC. It specifies CASSTRDTSSYEQYF.

This clonotype showed up many times. V is TRBV2 and J is TRBJ2-5, with 10 bases fitting TRBD1. Germline values: CDR1 SNHLY, CDR2 FYNNEI. V lost 6 bases, J lost 5 bases, and 12 bases stayed unmatched. CDR3 size: 16 residues. The DNA of the CDR3 is TGTGCCAGCAGAAAAACCCCCGGGACAGGGGTGGAGACCCAGTACTTC. Translated: CASRKTPGTGVETQYF.

The CDR3 region is CASSDFVGNSPLHF. In DNA form, the CDR3 reads TGTGCCAGCAGTGATTTTGTAGGGAATTCACCCCTCCACTTT. The J gene is TRBJ1-6, the V gene TRBV2; no definite D call. Looked up from germline, CDR1 is SNHLY and CDR2 is FYNNEI. Trimming shortened V by 3 bases and J by 7 bases, and 10 bases separated the two germline ends. The length of the CDR3 is 14 residues.

The chain joins TRBV19 to TRBJ2-2; D may correspond to TRBD1 or TRBD2 (5 bases each). This CDR3 is built from 16 residues. In germline, CDR1 is LNHDA, CDR2 SQIVND (reference sequence). With 5 bases removed from V and 6 bases from J, the gap between germline ends came to 19 bases. CDR3 nucleotide sequence: TGTGCCAGTAGTCCCCTTGGGGGATCGTCTGCCGGGGAGCTGTTTTTT. It yields the protein CASSPLGGSSAGELFF.

The rearrangement links TRBV7-9 to TRBJ2-2, with no clear D. The J call may not be correct, given that the DNA end is closer to TRBJ1-1. This CDR3 comprises 12 residues. CDR1 and CDR2 (germline): SEHNR, FQNEAQ (reference sequence). CDR3 sequence (DNA): TGTGCCAGCAGCCTTGATTTTTCTGGAGCTTTCTTT. Its protein is CASSLDFSGAFF.

This chain uses TRBV4-2 with TRBJ2-2, with D hard to call. CDR1 is LGHNA, CDR2 YNFKEQ, per germline. V was pared by 0 bases and J by 2 bases, with 10 bases between. The CDR3 consists of 16 residues. The CDR3 loop is CASSQDRQLNTGELFF. CDR3 nucleotides: TGTGCCAGCAGCCAAGATCGACAACTAAACACCGGGGAGCTGTTTTTT.

As regards this clonotype: A much larger clone lies a single base off, so this may be a read error. The chain employs TRBV7-8 and TRBJ1-1; 8 nucleotides agree with TRBD1. This CDR3 has 14 amino acids. From germline, CDR1 is SGHVS and CDR2 FQNEAQ. The CDR3 sequence is CVSSWGQANTEAFF. CDR3 DNA sequence: TGTGTCAGCAGCTGGGGACAGGCGAACACTGAAGCTTTCTTT.

This clonotype occurred a few times. The chain combines TRBV12-3 or TRBV12-4 with TRBJ2-7; D is perhaps TRBD2 (6 bases). The V end lost 5 bases, the J end lost 3 bases, and 14 bases lay between the germline ends. The CDR3 runs 14 residues. The CDR3 region is CASSPSSAYYEQYF. The CDR3 coding sequence is TGTGCCAGCAGTCCGTCTAGCGCCTACTACGAGCAGTACTTC.

This clonotype occurred a few times. V is TRBV19 and J is TRBJ1-2; D is unresolved. Germline V gene sequence: CDR1 LNHDA, CDR2 SQIVND (reference sequence). V was pared by 4 bases and J by 5 bases, with 14 bases between. The CDR3 loop spans 14 amino acids. The CDR3 DNA reads TGTGCCAGTAGTACCCGACCAGGCGAGTATGGCTACACCTTC. It yields the protein CASSTRPGEYGYTF.

This clonotype was seen only a few times. The rearrangement joins TRBV5-4 to TRBJ2-3; 11 nucleotides match TRBD2. CDR1 and CDR2 (germline): SGHNT, YYREEE (reference sequence). CDR3 length: 18 residues. V was clipped by 4 bases and J by 6 bases; unmatched bases: 16. CDR3 coding DNA: TGTGCCAGCAGCCATAGGCAACTAGCGGGAGTATCCGGCGATACGCAGTATTTT. Residues: CASSHRQLAGVSGDTQYF.

This clonotype was recorded a few times. V and J are TRBV27 and TRBJ2-7, with D tentatively TRBD1 (5 bases). The germline V gene has CDR1 MNHEY and CDR2 SMNVEV (reference sequence). The CDR3 has 14 residues. Trimming took off 5 bases at V and 2 bases at J, with 13 bases between the two ends. The CDR3 is CASSPIDSPYEQYF. The CDR3 DNA sequence: TGTGCCAGCAGTCCAATCGACAGCCCCTACGAGCAGTACTTC.

The chain employs TRBV20-1 and TRBJ2-7, with 11 bases aligning to TRBD1. The junction had 13 bases not matched to a gene; V was cut back by 5 bases and J by 7 bases. Looked up from germline, CDR1 is DFQATT and CDR2 is SNEGSKA (reference sequence). The length of the CDR3 is 15 residues. The CDR3 protein is CSALPGTGGFFEQYF. Here the CDR3 DNA reads TGCAGTGCTCTCCCGGGGACAGGGGGGTTTTTTGAGCAGTACTTC.

The V and J genes are TRBV20-1 and TRBJ2-1; D unresolved. The CDR3 consists of 13 residues. V lost 7 bases and J 0 bases, leaving 10 bases between the germline ends. Germline CDR1 DFQATT, CDR2 SNEGSKA (reference sequence). CDR3 nucleotide sequence: TGCAGTGGACCGGGTTACTCCTACAATGAGCAGTTCTTC. Amino acids: CSGPGYSYNEQFF.

This clonotype has a handful of counts. The gene calls are TRBV29-1 and TRBJ1-1; D is undetermined. The CDR3 is 13 residues long. Looked up from germline, CDR1 is SQVTM and CDR2 is ANQGSEA. With 2 bases removed from V and 6 bases from J, the gap between germline ends came to 13 bases. The CDR3 here is CSVEQRQAAEAFF. For the CDR3, the DNA is TGCAGCGTTGAACAGAGGCAGGCTGCTGAAGCTTTCTTT. The full variable domain, with the rest looked up from reference TRBV29-1 and TRBJ1-1, is SAVISQKPSRDICQRGTSLTIQCQVDSQVTMMFWYRQQPGQSLTLIATANQGSEATYESGFVIDKFPISRPNLTFSTLTVSNMSPEDSSIYLCSVEQRQAAEAFFGQGTRLTVV.

The chain uses TRBV7-2 and TRBJ2-2; possible D gene TRBD2, 5 bases. This CDR3 region has 14 residues. With 4 bases removed from V and 4 bases from J, the gap between germline ends came to 10 bases. Looked up from germline, CDR1 is SGHTA and CDR2 is FQGNSA. CDR3 sequence: CASSSLRVTGELFF. CDR3 DNA: TGTGCCAGCAGCTCCTTGAGGGTCACCGGGGAGCTGTTTTTT.

This clonotype was observed a few times. This chain links TRBV19 with TRBJ2-6, with 8 bases lining up with TRBD1. J gave up 3 bases and V 7 bases, and 5 bases lay outside the gene matches. The CDR3 covers 15 residues. Germline loops: CDR1 LNHDA, CDR2 SQIVND (reference sequence). The CDR3 coding sequence is TGTGCCAGTACCCAGGGGGCGAGTGGGGCCAACGTCCTGACTTTC. It yields the protein CASTQGASGANVLTF.

The J gene is TRBJ2-3, the V gene TRBV20-1, with 16 nucleotides matching TRBD2. The CDR3 is 17 amino acids. In germline, CDR1 is DFQATT, CDR2 SNEGSKA (reference sequence). CDR3 sequence (DNA): TGCAGCCCGTTTGGGACTAGCGGGAGGGCGGGGACAGATACGCAGTATTTT. This sequence encodes CSPFGTSGRAGTDTQYF.

This clonotype was counted ten times or more. The gene calls are TRBV28 and TRBJ1-1; the D is unclear. V gave up 1 base and J gave up 2 bases, with 8 bases separating them. This CDR3 spans 14 amino acids. Germline V gene data show CDR1 as MDHEN and CDR2 as SYDVKM. CDR3 nucleotide sequence: TGTGCCAGCAGTTTATACGGGGTTAACACTGAAGCTTTCTTT. Translated, it gives CASSLYGVNTEAFF.